These 14 T cell receptor beta chains came from one sample sequenced in a study of OX40 agonist ivuxolimab in advanced cancers. Sequencing was performed with immunoSEQ multiplex PCR; in TCRdb, only in-frame clones are kept and a portion is missing. Of just over 90,000 clones listed, under 95% are singletons. Source: CD4+ or CD8+ T cells sorted from blood, taken in a trial of the OX40 agonist ivuxolimab. The source is an adult with an advanced solid tumor such as melanoma, head and neck, liver or kidney cancer.

This chain connects TRBV27 to TRBJ1-2; unclear D gene. The V gene lost 3 bases and the J gene lost 0 bases, with 11 bases spanning the gap. Germline V gene lookup returns CDR1 MNHEY and CDR2 SMNVEV (reference sequence). This CDR3 is 15 amino acids long. The CDR3 region has the DNA TGTGCCAGCAGTTTTACCGGGAGGTCTAACTATGGCTACACCTTC. As protein: CASSFTGRSNYGYTF.

This chain links TRBV6-5 with TRBJ1-4; 8 nucleotides match TRBD1. The CDR3 has 12 residues. The trim removed 4 bases at V and 11 bases at J, leaving 3 bases unmatched. Germline CDR1 MNHEY, CDR2 SVGAGI. The DNA for the CDR3 is TGTGCCAGCAGTTCAGGGGGCGGGAAACTGTTTTTT. As protein: CASSSGGGKLFF.

The V call is TRBV5-5, the J call TRBJ2-3, with D possibly matching TRBD1 (6 bases). This CDR3 is built from 13 residues. V lost 1 base, J lost 4 bases, and 7 bases lay in between. Germline V gene lookup returns CDR1 SGHKS and CDR2 YYEKEE (reference sequence). The CDR3 loop is CASSLQGSDTQYF. The CDR3 DNA is TGTGCCAGCAGCTTGCAGGGGTCAGATACGCAGTATTTT.

The chain links TRBV11-2 to TRBJ2-5, with no clear D. Trimming shortened V by 5 bases and J by 2 bases, and 12 bases separated the two germline ends. This CDR3 is 14 amino acids long. Germline V CDR1 and CDR2: SGHAT, FQNNGV. The CDR3 DNA reads TGTGCCAGCAGCCCCCCGCTGAGACAAGAGACCCAGTACTTC. Its protein is CASSPPLRQETQYF.

The V and J genes are TRBV5-1 and TRBJ2-2; 12 positions match TRBD2. V gave up 1 base and J gave up 4 bases; unmatched junction bases: 5. There are 17 residues in the CDR3. Germline V gene lookup returns CDR1 SGHRS and CDR2 YFSETQ. The CDR3 bases are TGCGCCAGCAGCTTGACCGGACTAGCGGGACCCACCGGGGAGCTGTTTTTT. Protein: CASSLTGLAGPTGELFF.

The J gene is TRBJ1-2, the V gene TRBV5-4; TRBD1 matches 7 bases. The CDR3 length is 17 residues. V was clipped by 0 bases and J by 7 bases; unmatched bases: 15. Germline CDR1 reads SGHNT; CDR2 reads YYREEE (reference sequence). This CDR3 is CASSLGAGQTVTGGYTF. DNA of the CDR3: TGTGCCAGCAGCTTGGGTGCGGGACAGACCGTCACGGGTGGCTACACCTTC.

V gene TRBV5-4 combines with J gene TRBJ2-7; no clear D. V was cut by 2 bases and J by 2 bases, with 8 bases left in between. Germline-derived CDR1 and CDR2 are SGHNT and YYREEE (reference sequence). The CDR3 is 13 residues long. CDR3 nucleotides: TGTGCCAGCAGCTTCCGAATGGCCTACGAGCAGTACTTC. This codes for CASSFRMAYEQYF.

This rearrangement joins TRBV21-1 to TRBJ2-3; the table calls TRBD1, which could not be checked here. TRBV21-1 is an annotated pseudogene. CDR3 length: 12 residues. CDR3 loop: CASRELRDKQYF. The CDR3 DNA is TGTGCCAGCAGGGAACTCCGGGACAAGCAGTATTTT.

The V gene is TRBV5-1, the J gene TRBJ2-3; 7 bases align to TRBD2. Looked up from germline, CDR1 is SGHRS and CDR2 is YFSETQ. After removal of 0 bases from V and 2 bases from J, the junction contained 12 bases not matched to a gene. This CDR3 region has 18 residues. The CDR3 is CASSLGLARKTPTDTQYF. The CDR3 nucleotides read TGCGCCAGCAGCTTGGGACTAGCCCGCAAAACCCCCACAGATACGCAGTATTTT.

The chain's CDR3 is CASSLGGSGTEAFF. Written as DNA, the CDR3 is TGTGCCAGCAGCTTAGGGGGGAGTGGTACTGAAGCTTTCTTT. This sequence joins TRBV13 and TRBJ1-1; D is ambiguous. V was clipped by 0 bases and J by 5 bases, with 10 bases between them. From germline, CDR1 is PRHDT and CDR2 FYEKMQ (reference sequence). The CDR3 has 14 residues.

This clone was recorded once. This chain's CDR3 is CASSLDAAQPDGYTF. DNA of the CDR3: TGTGCCAGCAGCTTAGATGCGGCACAGCCAGATGGCTACACCTTC. The chain uses TRBV11-2 and TRBJ1-2, with D unresolved. The V gene lost 0 bases and the J gene lost 6 bases, with 14 bases spanning the gap. The CDR3 spans 15 residues. The germline gives CDR1 SGHAT, CDR2 FQNNGV.

The chain recombines TRBV27 with TRBJ2-5, with D unresolved. Per the germline V gene, CDR1 is MNHEY and CDR2 is SMNVEV (reference sequence). V lost 6 bases and J lost 7, with 15 bases in between. This CDR3 spans 13 amino acids. CDR3 region: CASSLVSIGTQYF. In DNA, the CDR3 is TGTGCCAGCAGCCTAGTTTCCATAGGGACCCAGTACTTC.

The genes are TRBV25-1 and TRBJ2-1; a weak D match, TRBD2 (5 bases). This CDR3 has 16 amino acids. CDR1 MGHDK and CDR2 SYGVNS come from the germline V gene. Trimming left V 3 bases short and J 8 bases short, with 20 bases between. CDR3 DNA: TGTGCCAGCAGTGACCCTTCTAGGGAGATTTGGGATGAGCAGTTCTTC. It translates to CASSDPSREIWDEQFF.

The chain is built from TRBV7-2 and TRBJ2-3; possible D gene TRBD2, 5 bases. The ends were cut back, 1 base at V and 1 base at J, with 6 bases in the middle. Germline V gene lookup returns CDR1 SGHTA and CDR2 FQGNSA. This CDR3 is built from 14 residues. The CDR3 here is CASSLVGGTDTQYF. The CDR3, as DNA: TGTGCCAGCAGCTTAGTGGGAGGCACAGATACGCAGTATTTT.